This T cell receptor beta chain was captured in a study of post-analysis software for immune sequencing data. Study background: The courses of disease that were included comprised relapsing-remitting, secondary progressive and progressive-relapsing multiple sclerosis. Study outcomes and limitations: By F measure, strong co-clustering occurred among samples prepared in the same batch. Multiple sclerosis patients had significantly lower normalized Chao1 diversity than controls. Patients showed TRBV5-6, TRBV5-1 and TRBV20-1 among four to six TRBV segments more frequent than in controls.

Unique molecular identifiers were built into the TCR beta cDNA libraries. TCRdb ran MiXCR on the PCR reads and lists one entry per CDR3 protein. The sample shows some 800,000 distinct CDR3 sequences, just over 45% of them seen only once. V lost 5 bases, J lost 6 bases, and 13 bases stayed unmatched. The length of the CDR3 is 16 residues. The germline V gene encodes CDR1 LNHNV and CDR2 YYDKDF (reference sequence). About this clonotype: The antigen is undetermined.

The receptor was isolated from a girl between 10 and 17 years old with multiple sclerosis. The chain joins TRBV15 to TRBJ2-3; 8 bases match TRBD2. The specimen was blood. The CDR3 nucleotides read TGTGCCACCAGCCGCCTACAGGGCGGGAGGAGGGATACGCAGTATTTT. Encoded protein: CATSRLQGGRRDTQYF.